This record covers a single TCR beta chain. Its antigen is unknown. This record belongs to a study of cytomegalovirus exposure and HLA in healthy donors. Overall study context: Inside one of the first data releases sat around 86 million unique TCRs taken from HLA-typed donors. Study-wide results and caveats: Previous analysis showed most TCR beta V segments were productive about 90% or about 30% of the time. Follow-up analysis later connected one missense variant in DCLRE1C with trimming of TCR beta V- and J-genes.

PCR employed 60 Vbeta and 13 Jbeta primers. Sequencing was performed with immunoSEQ multiplex PCR; in TCRdb, only in-frame clones are kept and a portion is missing. Its listing shows 150,000 to 200,000 clones. As for the donors, each was a healthy bone marrow donor. The CDR3 runs 14 residues. Per the germline V gene, CDR1 is SGHTA and CDR2 is FQGNSA. V lost 3 bases and J lost 5, with 13 bases in between. The clonotype comes from a man between 25 and 39 years old in good health and CMV-seronegative. This chain joins TRBV7-2 and TRBJ2-5; a possible D gene is TRBD2 (6 bases). Sequences were obtained from PBMCs. This CDR3 is CASSLAGIGETQYF. The CDR3 nucleotides are TGTGCCAGCAGCTTGGCGGGGATCGGGGAGACCCAGTACTTC.